This paragraph reports one TCR beta chain. Antigen: not known. CDR1 is KGHSH and CDR2 is LQKENI in the germline V gene. CDR3 size: 14 residues. Trimming took off 5 bases at V and 2 bases at J, with 12 bases between the two ends. The data belong to a study of beta chain features in type 1 diabetes. General observations from the study: Fewer insertions but more deletions were seen at VDJ junctions in type 1 diabetes patients. Shorter templates might be favored by PCR, equally in patients and controls. Significant though moderate, a shortening of TCRB CDR3s appeared in all four CD4+ subsets of Type 1 diabetes patients.

Researchers reported sorting CD4+ naive, central memory, regulatory and stem cell-like memory cells via CD45RO/CCR7/CD25/CD127/CD95/CD27. Reverse transcription of all isolated RNA meant that expressed TCRB transcripts were sequenced. Libraries were prepared by immunoSEQ multiplex PCR; TCRdb keeps only in-frame clonotypes and omits some of them. The data contain over 700,000 clones, roughly 15% of them singletons. This sequence joins TRBV18 and TRBJ1-1; D gene uncertain. Input material: naive CD4+ T cells from blood. This clonotype was sampled from a woman between 18 and 29 years old in good health. DNA of the CDR3: TGTGCCAGCTCAGAATCGCACGGTAACACTGAAGCTTTCTTT. It is translated as CASSESHGNTEAFF.